The sequence of this T cell receptor (beta chain) was determined in a study of neurological immune-mediated disorders. The overall study: Among some 35 multiple sclerosis patients, roughly 30 were relapsing-remitting and 3 were secondary progressive.

Details on this clonotype: The antigen remains unidentified. A junction boundary mismatches the germline segment, possibly from a read error.

Study findings and constraints: It was the repertoires of 18 of 34 multiple sclerosis patients that phylogenetic grouping placed in one related-CDR3 cluster, which is a possible signature. It was HTLV-1-associated myelopathy that showed the most TCR clonal expansion, while multiple sclerosis showed the least, falling below healthy controls.

The authors produced cDNA by 5'RACE using 10-nucleotide random UMIs. From the 5' RACE reads, TCRdb called clonotypes with MiXCR, one entry per CDR3 protein. The sample carries roughly 67,000 distinct CDR3 sequences, around 4% recorded once. Germline CDR1 reads SGHTA; CDR2 reads FQGNSA. This CDR3 spans 12 amino acids. Sequenced: PBMCs. The TCR originated in a man aged 50 to 60 with multiple sclerosis. V and J are TRBV7-2 and TRBJ1-5; weak D call: TRBD1 (5 bases). The CDR3 region is CASSLAAQGLNF. CDR3 coding DNA: TGTGCCAGCAGCCTAGCCGCTCAGGGTTTGAATTTT.